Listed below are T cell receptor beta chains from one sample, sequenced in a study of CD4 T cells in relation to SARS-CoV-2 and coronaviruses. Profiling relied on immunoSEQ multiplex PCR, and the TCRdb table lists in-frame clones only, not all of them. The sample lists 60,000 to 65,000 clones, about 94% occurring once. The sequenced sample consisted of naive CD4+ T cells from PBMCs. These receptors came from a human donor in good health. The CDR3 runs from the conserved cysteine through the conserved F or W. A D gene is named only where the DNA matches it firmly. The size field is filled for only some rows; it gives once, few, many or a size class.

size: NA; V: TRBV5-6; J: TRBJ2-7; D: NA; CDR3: CASSFRYEQPLNYAYEQYF; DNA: TGTGCCAGCAGCTTCCGTTACGAACAACCCTTAAATTATGCCTACGAGCAGTACTTC
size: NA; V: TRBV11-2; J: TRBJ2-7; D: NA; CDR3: CASSFLSGGFIYEQYF; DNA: TGTGCCAGCAGCTTCCTTTCTGGGGGATTTATCTACGAGCAGTACTTC
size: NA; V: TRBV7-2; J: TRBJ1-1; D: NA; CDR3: CASSSTAGRNTEAFF; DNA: TGTGCCAGCAGCTCAACCGCCGGCCGGAACACTGAAGCTTTCTTT
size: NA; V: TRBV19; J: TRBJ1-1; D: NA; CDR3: CASSTQGRAEAFF; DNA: TGTGCCAGTAGTACTCAGGGGAGGGCTGAAGCTTTCTTT
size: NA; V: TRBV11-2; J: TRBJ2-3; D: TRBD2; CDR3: CASSPRGSGSRRAVDTQYF; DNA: TGTGCCAGCAGCCCGCGGGGTAGCGGGAGCAGACGCGCCGTAGATACGCAGTATTTT
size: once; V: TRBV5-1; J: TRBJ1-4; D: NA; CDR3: CASSLVSGGYEKLFF; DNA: TGCGCCAGCAGCTTGGTTTCCGGGGGCTATGAAAAACTGTTTTTT
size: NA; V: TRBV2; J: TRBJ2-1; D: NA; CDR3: CASSEGQGVGNEQFF; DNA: TGTGCCAGCAGTGAAGGGCAGGGCGTTGGCAATGAGCAGTTCTTC
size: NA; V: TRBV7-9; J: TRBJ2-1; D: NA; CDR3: CASSLDPASNEQFF; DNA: TGTGCCAGCAGCTTAGATCCCGCGAGCAATGAGCAGTTCTTC
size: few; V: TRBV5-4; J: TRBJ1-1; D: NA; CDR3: CASSRGQLESTEAFF; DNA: TGTGCCAGCAGCCGCGGACAGCTGGAAAGCACTGAAGCTTTCTTT
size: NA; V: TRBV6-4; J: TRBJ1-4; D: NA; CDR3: CASSRDQNEKLFF; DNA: TGTGCCAGCAGCCGGGACCAAAATGAAAAACTGTTTTTT
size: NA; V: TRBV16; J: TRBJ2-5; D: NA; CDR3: CASSRHGGKETQYF; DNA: TGTGCCAGCAGCCGCCACGGAGGGAAAGAGACCCAGTACTTC
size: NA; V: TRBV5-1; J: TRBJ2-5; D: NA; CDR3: CASSLRQAGTQYF; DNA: TGCGCCAGCAGCTTAAGACAGGCAGGGACCCAGTACTTC
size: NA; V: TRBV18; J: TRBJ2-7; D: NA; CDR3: CASSPLPAYEQYF; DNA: TGTGCCAGCTCACCACTCCCGGCCTACGAGCAGTACTTC
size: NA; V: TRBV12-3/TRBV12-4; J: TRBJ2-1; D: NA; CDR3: CASKTAIEQFF; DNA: TGTGCCAGCAAAACAGCGATTGAGCAGTTCTTC
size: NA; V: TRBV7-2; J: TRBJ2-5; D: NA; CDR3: CASSLSSGSYQETQYF; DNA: TGTGCCAGCAGCCTCTCAAGCGGGTCGTACCAAGAGACCCAGTACTTC
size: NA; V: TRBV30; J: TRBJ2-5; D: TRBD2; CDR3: CAWIIAGGPRETQYF; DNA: TGTGCCTGGATTATAGCGGGAGGGCCTCGGGAGACCCAGTACTTC
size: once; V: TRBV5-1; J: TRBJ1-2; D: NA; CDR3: CASSYIHAGTNYGYTF; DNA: TGCGCCAGCAGCTACATCCATGCCGGGACGAACTATGGCTACACCTTC
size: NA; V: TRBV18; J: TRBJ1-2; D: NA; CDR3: CASRMTVNYGYTF; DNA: TGTGCCAGCCGAATGACAGTTAACTATGGCTACACCTTC
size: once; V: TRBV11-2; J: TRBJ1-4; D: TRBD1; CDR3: CASSLQLGTGDEKLFF; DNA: TGTGCCAGCAGCTTACAATTGGGGACAGGGGATGAAAAACTGTTTTTT
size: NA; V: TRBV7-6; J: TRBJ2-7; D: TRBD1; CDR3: CASSLEGQESYEQYF; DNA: TGTGCCAGCAGCTTAGAGGGACAGGAATCCTACGAGCAGTACTTC
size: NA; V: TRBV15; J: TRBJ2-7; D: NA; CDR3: CATSREGTDHPYF; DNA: TGTGCCACCAGCAGGGAAGGGACGGACCATCCGTACTTC
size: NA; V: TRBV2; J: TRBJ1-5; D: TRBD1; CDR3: CASDRGQLSNQPQHF; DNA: TGTGCCAGCGACAGGGGGCAGTTGAGCAATCAGCCCCAGCATTTT
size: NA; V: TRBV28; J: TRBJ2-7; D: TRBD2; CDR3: CASSSPKAGTYEQYF; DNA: TGTGCCAGCAGTTCACCTAAAGCGGGAACCTACGAGCAGTACTTC
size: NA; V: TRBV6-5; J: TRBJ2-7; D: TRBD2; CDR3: CASRLAGGFDEQYF; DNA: TGTGCCAGCAGGCTAGCGGGAGGGTTCGACGAGCAGTACTTC
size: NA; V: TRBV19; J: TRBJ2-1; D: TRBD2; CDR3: CASSRTSGTLYNEQFF; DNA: TGTGCCAGTAGTAGGACTAGCGGGACCCTCTACAATGAGCAGTTCTTC
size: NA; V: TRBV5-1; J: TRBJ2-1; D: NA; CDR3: CASSLGPDLAYNEQFF; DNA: TGCGCCAGCAGCCTGGGGCCGGACCTCGCCTACAATGAGCAGTTCTTC
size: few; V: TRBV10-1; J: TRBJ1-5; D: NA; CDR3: CASSESRNQPQHF; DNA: TGCGCCAGCAGTGAAAGCAGAAATCAGCCCCAGCATTTT
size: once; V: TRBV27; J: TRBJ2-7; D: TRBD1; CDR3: CASTPLGTGGHEQYF; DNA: TGTGCCAGCACCCCCCTAGGGACAGGGGGCCACGAGCAGTACTTC
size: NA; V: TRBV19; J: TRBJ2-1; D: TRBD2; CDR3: CASSTISGSRNEQFF; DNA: TGTGCCAGTAGTACCATAAGCGGGAGTAGGAATGAGCAGTTCTTC
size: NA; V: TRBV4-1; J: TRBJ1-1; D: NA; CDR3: CASSQVAGARTEAFF; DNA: TGCGCCAGCAGCCAAGTAGCAGGCGCCAGGACTGAAGCTTTCTTT
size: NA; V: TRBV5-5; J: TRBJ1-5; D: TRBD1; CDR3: CASSLTPRTGYQPQHF; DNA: TGTGCCAGCAGCTTGACCCCTAGGACAGGGTATCAGCCCCAGCATTTT
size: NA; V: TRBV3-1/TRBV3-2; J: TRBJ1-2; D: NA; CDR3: CASSQDRRAVYGYTF; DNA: TGTGCCAGCAGCCAAGATAGGAGGGCGGTCTATGGCTACACCTTC
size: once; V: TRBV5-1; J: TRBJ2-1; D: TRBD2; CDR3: CASRGLAIARNEQFF; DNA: TGCGCCAGCAGGGGACTAGCGATTGCTCGCAATGAGCAGTTCTTC
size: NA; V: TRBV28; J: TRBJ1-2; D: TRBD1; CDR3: CASSRQRGQGHGYTF; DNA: TGTGCCAGCAGTCGCCAGAGAGGACAGGGGCATGGCTACACCTTC
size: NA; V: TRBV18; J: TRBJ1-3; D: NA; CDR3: CASSPHGSSGNTIYF; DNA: TGTGCCAGCTCACCACACGGTAGCTCTGGAAACACCATATATTTT
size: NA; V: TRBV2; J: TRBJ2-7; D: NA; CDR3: CASKGAGNPYEQYF; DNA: TGTGCCAGCAAAGGGGCAGGGAATCCCTACGAGCAGTACTTC
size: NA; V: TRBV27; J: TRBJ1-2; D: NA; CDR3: CASSPSPRAGYYHNYGYTF; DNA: TGTGCCAGCAGTCCCTCCCCCAGGGCAGGCTACTACCATAACTATGGCTACACCTTC
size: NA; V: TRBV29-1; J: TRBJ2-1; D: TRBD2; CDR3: CSVAASGRMPYNEQFF; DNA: TGCAGCGTTGCAGCTAGCGGGAGAATGCCCTACAATGAGCAGTTCTTC
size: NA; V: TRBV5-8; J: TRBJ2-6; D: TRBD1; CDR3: CASSSYLTGTGANVLTF; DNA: TGTGCCAGCAGCAGCTACCTGACAGGGACTGGGGCCAACGTCCTGACTTTC
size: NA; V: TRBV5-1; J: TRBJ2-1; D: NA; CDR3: CASSSRSHNEQFF; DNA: TGCGCCAGCAGCTCACGGTCCCACAATGAGCAGTTCTTC